The subject of this entry is one TCR beta chain. The specificity of this receptor is unknown. Base-call qualities are not available, and no considerably larger clone is one nucleotide away. This sample was included in a study of T cells in Graves' hyperthyroidism and ophthalmopathy (dated by TCRdb to about 2019). For the study in its entirety: To identify TCR V-J signatures that set the groups apart, the researchers used a discovery cohort of 90 to 100 patients, made up of roughly 45 with Graves' ophthalmopathy and about 59 with stable Graves' hyperthyroidism. Whether ophthalmopathy could be predicted prospectively was tested in an independent validation cohort made up of about 18 hyperthyroidism patients plus 17 patients who later progressed to ophthalmopathy. The 100 discovery patients were divided at random into training and test sets in a 7:3 ratio. In six Graves' hyperthyroidism patients, the study also compared T-cell repertoires from thyroid tissue with T-cell repertoires from blood. After blood sampling, hyperthyroidism patients were treated with methimazole at a starting dose of 30 mg daily, and ophthalmopathy patients were treated with high-dose intravenous methylprednisolone. The paper describes TCR Vbeta CDR3 sequencing of 140 or so peripheral blood samples, made up of about 41 ophthalmopathy patients, more than 70 hyperthyroidism patients and some 17 progressor patients. Broader findings and caveats from the paper: Most expanded thyroid clonotypes (frequency above 0.001) were also detected in blood, a finding suggesting that blood repertoires may reflect thyroid immune responses. During validation, the model predicted progression to ophthalmopathy a median of approximately six months ahead of onset, with 60% to 71% sensitivity and less than 85% specificity. No statistical method was used to set the sample size in advance, and investigators knew the group allocation. Ophthalmopathy was separated from stable hyperthyroidism by a 13 V-J signature model, with approximately 90% sensitivity and about 81% specificity obtained in cross-validation and 80%/75% obtained in testing.

TCR beta CDR3 regions were amplified from RNA transcripts. The first round of RT-PCR for the TCR CDR3 was performed with the HTBI primer set and the Qiagen OneStep RT-PCR kit. The libraries were constructed in a second round of multiplex PCR and then size-selected and purified. The libraries were sequenced on an Illumina HiSeq2000 using paired-end 100 bp reads. The authors' analysis ran thus. SOAPnuke was used to process the raw data, with reads discarded if the reads contained adapters or uncalled bases, had a mean Phred below 15, or lacked an exact constant-primer or identifier match. High-quality paired reads were merged using COPE v1.2.5, and each unique nucleotide sequence was defined as a clonotype. Clonotypes were aligned to IMGT TRBV, TRBD and TRBJ reference segments using MiTCR v1.1. Only V-J combinations with frequency above 0.0001, covering about 99% of repertoires, were analysed. The TCS score was defined as F50 (clonal expansion) divided by E x V (chaos), with BLOSUM62-based TCRdist calculated between CDR3 peptides within each V-J. Welch's t-statistics and random forest reduced 500 to 550 V-J features to 10 to 15, which were used in a naive Bayes classifier (R e1071). The Morisita-Horn index was used to measure how similar the thyroid and blood repertoires were. TCRdb handled the public reads itself, with Q25 trimming in fastp and clone calling in MiXCR, and kept productive beta chains. Rows matching on CDR3 protein sequence are summarized as one entry with the most common DNA and genes. The V and J calls were not made by the authors but by TCRdb's processing. This sample gives about 700,000 distinct CDR3 sequences in total; 45% of them show up just once. The leading ten clones occupy under 8.5% of the sample.

The CDR3, from cysteine to phenylalanine, totals 15 residues. Of all the DNA, just the CDR3 is kept, 45 bases in frame from base 1. Per the germline V gene (reference sequence), LNHDA is the CDR1 and SQIVND is the CDR2. The junction carries 11 bases between V and J, which are trimmed by 5 bases and 0 bases respectively. Exclusion was applied to patients with uncontrolled infections, other autoimmune diseases, pregnancy or lactation. Diagnoses relied on clinical symptoms, serum thyroxine and TRAb, thyroid ultrasound and orbital computed tomography. Total RNA was extracted using Trizol reagent, and RNA quality was assessed on an Agilent 2100 Bioanalyzer.

The specimen was peripheral blood or thyroid tissue (not recorded which). The receptor chain draws on TRBV19 and TRBJ1-5, with the D gene not confidently named. The receptor was derived from an adult man with Graves' disease, either hyperthyroidism or ophthalmopathy (not recorded which). The CDR3 corresponds to CASSRNSYSNQPQHF. The nucleotide sequence is TGTGCCAGTAGTCGTAACAGTTATAGCAATCAGCCCCAGCATTTT.